The 10 T cell receptor beta chains below all came from one sample that was sequenced in a study of blood T cell repertoires in COVID-19. The repertoire was sequenced with immunoSEQ multiplex PCR; TCRdb's copy has only in-frame clones and lacks some. The sample includes roughly 270,000 clones, 65% to 90% seen only once; the top ten take roughly 5.3%. Material: peripheral blood. The receptors stem from a man aged 50 or older with active or convalescent COVID-19.

The sample holds one count of this clone. The V call is TRBV15, the J call TRBJ2-2; perhaps TRBD2 as D (7 bases). The CDR3 loop spans 18 amino acids. Germline loops: CDR1 LNHNV, CDR2 YYDKDF (reference sequence). Trimming took off 0 bases at V and 5 bases at J, with 19 bases between the two ends. As DNA, the CDR3 is TGTGCCACCAGCAGAGATTGGTTCGTACAGGGAGGGACCGGGGAGCTGTTTTTT. This translates into CATSRDWFVQGGTGELFF.

CDR3 sequence reads: CASSHYTGIQNEQYF. The CDR3 DNA sequence: TGTGCCAGCAGCCACTATACTGGAATTCAAAACGAGCAGTACTTC. This chain connects TRBV5-4 to TRBJ2-7, with no clear D. From germline, CDR1 is SGHNT and CDR2 YYREEE (reference sequence). The CDR3 sequence is 15 residues long. V gave up 4 bases and J gave up 5 bases, with 19 bases separating them.

The chain joins TRBV19 to TRBJ2-1; 8 positions agree with TRBD2. V was pared by 7 bases and J by 9 bases, with 17 bases of the junction left unmatched. Looked up from germline, CDR1 is LNHDA and CDR2 is SQIVND (reference sequence). The CDR3 runs 16 residues. The CDR3 loop reads CASKRNGRGINSEQFF. In nucleotides, the CDR3 is TGTGCCAGTAAGAGGAACGGGAGGGGCATCAATAGTGAGCAGTTCTTC.

The chain combines TRBV28 with TRBJ1-1; 8 nucleotides line up with TRBD1. The CDR3 covers 16 residues. V shed 6 bases, J shed 3 bases, and the junction held 12 bases outside the gene matches. The V gene's germline CDR1 is MDHEN and CDR2 SYDVKM. The CDR3 nucleotides read TGTGCCAGCAGCCCCTGGCAAACAGGGGGACACACTGAAGCTTTCTTT. Translating it yields CASSPWQTGGHTEAFF.

The rearrangement links TRBV12-3 or TRBV12-4 to TRBJ1-1; 9 nucleotides align to TRBD1. This CDR3 is 13 amino acids long. J was trimmed by 6 bases and V by 6 bases; bases with no gene match: 5. The CDR3 DNA follows: TGTGCCAGCAGACCTACAGGGGGCCCTGAAGCTTTCTTT. Amino acid sequence: CASRPTGGPEAFF.

The gene calls are TRBV14 and TRBJ2-1; the match to TRBD2 covers 8 bases. Germline V gene sequence: CDR1 SGHDN, CDR2 FVKESK. This CDR3 comprises 14 residues. J lost 8 bases, V lost 1 base, and 4 bases had no gene match. Written as DNA, the CDR3 is TGTGCCAGCAGCCAAGGAGGGACTAGGGATGAGCAGTTCTTC. Translation: CASSQGGTRDEQFF.

The V and J genes are TRBV9 and TRBJ2-5; 7 bases fit TRBD2. V dropped 0 bases and J dropped 5; count of bases not matched to a gene: 7. CDR3 length equals 15 residues. Germline V gives CDR1 SGDLS, CDR2 YYNGEE. The CDR3 sequence: CASSVGGGLMETQYF. DNA of the CDR3: TGTGCCAGCAGCGTAGGGGGAGGGTTGATGGAGACCCAGTACTTC.

This rearrangement joins TRBV11-3 to TRBJ2-3, with TRBD2 matching over 8 bases. The CDR3 is 14 residues long. The V gene's germline CDR1 is SGHNT and CDR2 YENEEA. The V and J ends lost 3 bases and 4 bases, in that order; junction bases with no gene match: 3. CDR3 sequence: CASSFGGRSDTQYF. DNA for the CDR3: TGTGCCAGCAGCTTCGGCGGGAGGTCAGATACGCAGTATTTT.

There are a few counts of this clone. This sequence joins TRBV27 and TRBJ1-1, with 7 positions matching TRBD1. The germline CDR1 and CDR2 sequences are MNHEY and SMNVEV (reference sequence). The V gene end was trimmed by 3 bases and the J gene end by 0 bases; junction bases not matched to a gene: 7. The CDR3 contains 16 residues. The CDR3 region has the DNA TGTGCCAGCAGTTTGAAAAACAGGGGCATGAACACTGAAGCTTTCTTT. This codes for CASSLKNRGMNTEAFF.

CDR3 coding DNA: TGTGCCAGCAGTTTATACCCCCGGGCTAGCGGAGGCGCTTGGGCAGATACGCAGTATTTT. It specifies CASSLYPRASGGAWADTQYF. The V gene is TRBV27, the J gene TRBJ2-3, with 7 bases lining up with TRBD2. CDR3 length: 20 amino acids. Trimming cost V 1 base and J 4 bases; bases outside gene matches: 20. Germline values: CDR1 MNHEY, CDR2 SMNVEV (reference sequence).